The 26 T cell receptor beta chains in this list originate from one sample, sequenced in a study of shared T cell receptors in the human thymus. Assay used: immunoSEQ multiplex PCR; TCRdb lists only in-frame clones, some missing. The sample consists of some 660,000 clones, about 89% of them appearing once. These data were also filed under a second study, of human thymus T cells.

The sequenced sample consisted of thymocytes. The receptors were sampled from a boy less than two years old with a congenital heart defect.

The chain recombines TRBV14 with TRBJ2-7, with a possible D match to TRBD1 (6 bases). The CDR3 length is 15 residues. Germline V lookup: CDR1 SGHDN, CDR2 FVKESK. V shed 2 bases and J shed 4 bases, with 15 bases lying between them. CDR3: CASSQILRGTYEQYF. In nucleotides, the CDR3 is TGTGCCAGCAGCCAAATCCTTAGGGGGACGTACGAGCAGTACTTC.

The CDR3 is CASSRVMNTEAFF. The CDR3 coding sequence is TGTGCCAGTAGTCGGGTGATGAACACTGAAGCTTTCTTT. The V and J genes are TRBV19 and TRBJ1-1; D uncertain. This CDR3 region has 13 residues. CDR1 is LNHDA, CDR2 SQIVND, per germline (reference sequence). V dropped 5 bases and J dropped 0 bases, with 7 bases sitting between them.

Only one count was recorded for this clone. The V call is TRBV27, the J call TRBJ2-1, with 7 bases matching TRBD1. CDR3 length: 14 amino acids. Germline assignment: CDR1 MNHEY and CDR2 SMNVEV (reference sequence). The V and J ends lost 5 bases and 7 bases, in that order; junction bases with no gene match: 8. The CDR3 nucleotides read TGTGCCAGCAGTACCCCAGGGGGTGGAAATGAGCAGTTCTTC. Its translation: CASSTPGGGNEQFF.

The V gene is TRBV11-1, the J gene TRBJ2-7; no clear D gene. Germline V gives CDR1 SGHAT, CDR2 FQDESV (reference sequence). The V end was cut by 4 bases, the J end by 6 bases, with 10 bases between. CDR3 size: 12 residues. In DNA, the CDR3 is TGTGCCAGCAGCTGCTTCAGGTGCGAGCAGTACTTC. Encoded protein: CASSCFRCEQYF.

The J gene is TRBJ2-2, the V gene TRBV28, with D perhaps TRBD1 (6 bases). With 5 bases removed from V and 5 bases from J, the gap between germline ends came to 12 bases. Germline CDR1 reads MDHEN; CDR2 reads SYDVKM. This CDR3 region has 14 residues. CDR3 sequence reads: CASSLGQRTGELFF. The CDR3 DNA reads as TGTGCCAGCAGTCTCGGACAGAGAACCGGGGAGCTGTTTTTT.

This clone was recorded only once. J is TRBJ1-2 and V is TRBV6-1; TRBD1 might be the D (5 bases). CDR3 size: 12 residues. V was trimmed by 2 bases and J by 6 bases, leaving 7 bases between them. In germline, CDR1 is MNHNS, CDR2 SASEGT. The CDR3 DNA reads as TGTGCCAGCAGTGAAAGGGGCCATGGCTACACCTTC. Amino acids: CASSERGHGYTF.

The chain joins TRBV10-3 to TRBJ1-1, with TRBD1 as a possible D gene (5 bases). The CDR3 sequence is 13 residues long. Trimming removed 6 bases at V and 4 bases at J, with 12 bases between. Germline V gives CDR1 ENHRY, CDR2 SYGVKD. CDR3 in DNA: TGTGCCATCAGGGGGGGGTTGGGCACTGAAGCTTTCTTT. Its translation: CAIRGGLGTEAFF.

The rearrangement uses TRBV25-1 and TRBJ2-7; the D is unclear. Per germline, CDR1 MGHDK and CDR2 SYGVNS. The V end lost 8 bases, the J end lost 0 bases, and 14 bases lay between the germline ends. CDR3 size: 14 residues. The DNA of the CDR3 is TGTGCCAGCGGCCCTGTCCGGAGCTCCTACGAGCAGTACTTC. Translation: CASGPVRSSYEQYF.

This chain uses TRBV6-5 with TRBJ2-7; 7 bases line up with TRBD1. This CDR3 spans 16 amino acids. With 2 bases clipped from V and 2 bases from J, the junction kept 9 bases outside the gene matches. Germline lookup yields CDR1 MNHEY and CDR2 SVGAGI. CDR3 in amino acids: CASSYRDGQAPYEQYF. The CDR3 nucleotides are TGTGCCAGCAGTTACCGCGACGGACAGGCCCCCTACGAGCAGTACTTC.

This clone was found a few times. The chain combines TRBV11-3 with TRBJ2-7; weak D call: TRBD1 (6 bases). The ends were cut back, 5 bases at V and 3 bases at J, with 11 bases in the middle. This CDR3 has 13 amino acids. Germline CDR1 reads SGHNT; CDR2 reads YENEEA. DNA of the CDR3: TGTGCCAGCAGCCTTCGACAGGACTACGAGCAGTACTTC. This codes for CASSLRQDYEQYF. The whole variable domain, filled in from reference TRBV11-3 and TRBJ2-7, reads EAGVVQSPRYKIIEKKQPVAFWCNPISGHNTLYWYLQNLGQGPELLIRYENEEAVDDSQLPKDRFSAERLKGVDSTLKIQPAELGDSAVYLCASSLRQDYEQYFGPGTRLTVT.

The sample holds a few counts of this clone. V is TRBV5-4 and J is TRBJ1-3; weak D call: TRBD1 (6 bases). The CDR3 totals 16 residues. V was pared by 4 bases and J by 6 bases, with 20 bases between. The V gene's germline CDR1 is SGHNT and CDR2 YYREEE (reference sequence). The CDR3 DNA reads as TGTGCCAGCAGCGAAGGGGGTAAAATTTCGGAAAACACCATATATTTT. Its protein product is CASSEGGKISENTIYF.

This rearrangement joins TRBV14 to TRBJ1-1; 10 bases line up with TRBD1. The CDR3 spans 18 residues. The germline V gene has CDR1 SGHDN and CDR2 FVKESK. The trim removed 3 bases at V and 5 bases at J, leaving 15 bases unmatched. The CDR3 DNA reads as TGTGCCAGCAGCCACCACGGACAGGGGGAAGAGTCGGGTACTGAAGCTTTCTTT. Translation: CASSHHGQGEESGTEAFF. The whole variable domain, filled in from reference TRBV14 and TRBJ1-1, reads EAGVTQFPSHSVIEKGQTVTLRCDPISGHDNLYWYRRVMGKEIKFLLHFVKESKQDESGMPNNRFLAERTGGTYSTLKVQPAELEDSGVYFCASSHHGQGEESGTEAFFGQGTRLTVV.

The chain recombines TRBV29-1 with TRBJ2-7; TRBD1 might be the D (5 bases). CDR1 is SQVTM, CDR2 ANQGSEA, per germline. This CDR3 spans 14 amino acids. Deletions cut 2 bases from V and 2 bases from J, with 13 bases between. CDR3 in amino acids: CSVESAGYPYEQYF. CDR3 nucleotides: TGCAGCGTTGAATCGGCAGGGTACCCCTACGAGCAGTACTTC.

The CDR3: CSVEVGNETSGKTSSYNEQFF. The CDR3 coding sequence is TGCAGCGTTGAGGTCGGGAATGAGACTAGCGGGAAAACGAGCTCCTACAATGAGCAGTTCTTC. The gene calls are TRBV29-1 and TRBJ2-1, with TRBD2 matching 11 bases. The germline V gene has CDR1 SQVTM and CDR2 ANQGSEA. V lost 3 bases, J lost 0 bases, and 19 bases stayed unmatched. The CDR3 loop spans 21 amino acids.

This clone has just one count. J is TRBJ1-5 and V is TRBV10-1; 9 bases align to TRBD1. Germline loops: CDR1 WNHNN, CDR2 SYGVQD (reference sequence). The CDR3 runs to 14 residues. V trimming: 10 bases; J trimming: 7 bases; junction bases outside the gene matches: 11. The CDR3 here is CATGRDRDRQPQHF. The CDR3, as DNA: TGCGCCACTGGCCGGGACAGGGACCGACAGCCCCAGCATTTT.

The chain employs TRBV4-3 and TRBJ2-2, with 8 bases fitting TRBD1. The CDR3 sequence is 19 residues long. With 0 bases clipped from V and 5 bases from J, the junction kept 14 bases outside the gene matches. Germline CDR1 and CDR2: LGHNA and YSLEER. The CDR3 region is CASSQDCLRDRRVTGELFF. DNA for the CDR3: TGCGCCAGCAGCCAAGATTGCCTCCGGGACAGGAGGGTAACCGGGGAGCTGTTTTTT.

The rearrangement links TRBV30 to TRBJ1-5, with D maybe TRBD1 (6 bases). The germline V gene has CDR1 GTSNPN and CDR2 SVGIG (reference sequence). This CDR3 spans 14 amino acids. Trimming pared 4 bases from V and 7 bases from J, leaving 17 bases between. The CDR3 nucleotides read TGTGCCTGGACTAAACAGACTACAGGGCAGCCCCAGCATTTT. Translated: CAWTKQTTGQPQHF.

The V and J genes are TRBV7-2 and TRBJ1-6; 9 bases match TRBD1. Germline CDR1 SGHTA, CDR2 FQGNSA. This CDR3 is 15 amino acids long. With V trimmed by 4 bases and J by 10 bases, 8 bases remained unmatched. CDR3 bases: TGTGCCAGCAGCTACCGGGACAGGGAAGCCTCACCCCTCCACTTT. Translation gives CASSYRDREASPLHF.

The genes are TRBV10-2 and TRBJ2-7, with TRBD1 as a possible D gene (6 bases). Trimming removed 2 bases at V and 4 bases at J, with 15 bases between. Germline values: CDR1 WSHSY, CDR2 SAAADI. There are 15 residues in the CDR3. DNA for the CDR3: TGCGCCAGCAGTGAGCGTTTCAGGGGTAGATACGAGCAGTACTTC. Its translation: CASSERFRGRYEQYF.

Worth noting for this clone: Other DNA sequences from this sample encode an identical CDR3 as well. V and J are TRBV28 and TRBJ2-7, with TRBD2 as a possible D gene (6 bases). Between the trimmed V and J ends, which lost 6 bases and 3 bases, there was a span of 9 bases. CDR1 is MDHEN and CDR2 is SYDVKM in the germline V gene. This CDR3 contains 12 residues. This chain's CDR3 is CASRGRGYEQYF. CDR3 nucleotide sequence: TGTGCCAGCAGGGGGCGGGGCTACGAGCAGTACTTC.

This chain joins TRBV4-1 and TRBJ2-2, with 10 positions matching TRBD1. The CDR3 is made up of 18 amino acids. CDR1 and CDR2 from the germline V gene are MGHRA and YSYEKL. The junction had 8 bases not matched to a gene; V was cut back by 1 base and J by 3 bases. The CDR3 reads CASSQGPDRGLDTGELFF. Written as DNA, the CDR3 is TGCGCCAGCAGCCAAGGGCCCGACAGGGGGCTTGACACCGGGGAGCTGTTTTTT.

The table lists this clone with a few counts. The chain couples TRBV29-1 to TRBJ2-1; no clear D gene. CDR1 is SQVTM and CDR2 is ANQGSEA in the germline V gene. The germline V and J ends were trimmed by 4 bases and 3 bases, with 10 bases remaining between them. The CDR3 is made up of 13 amino acids. The CDR3 sequence is CSVVDTNYNEQFF. The CDR3 DNA follows: TGCAGCGTTGTAGACACAAACTACAATGAGCAGTTCTTC.

Worth noting for this clone: The sample has other DNA sequences that encode this CDR3 too. The V and J genes are TRBV5-1 and TRBJ2-5; D remains ambiguous. Germline values: CDR1 SGHRS, CDR2 YFSETQ. The CDR3 consists of 11 residues. With 3 bases removed from V and 2 bases from J, the gap between germline ends came to 2 bases. CDR3 in DNA: TGCGCCAGCAGCTCACAAGAGACCCAGTACTTC. It encodes CASSSQETQYF.

The genes are TRBV30 and TRBJ2-3; 11 positions agree with TRBD2. V was pared by 3 bases and J by 1 base, with 3 bases of the junction left unmatched. CDR3 length: 15 amino acids. Germline loops: CDR1 GTSNPN, CDR2 SVGIG (reference sequence). CDR3 in DNA: TGTGCCTGGAGCGCGACTAGCGGGGGCACAGATACGCAGTATTTT. Translation gives CAWSATSGGTDTQYF.

V and J are TRBV18 and TRBJ1-5, with D unclear. CDR1 is KGHSH, CDR2 LQKENI, per germline. The germline V and J ends were trimmed by 3 bases and 3 bases, with 12 bases remaining between them. The length of the CDR3 is 15 residues. In DNA, the CDR3 is TGTGCCAGCTCACCTCCAGGAACAGTCAATCAGCCCCAGCATTTT. Amino acid sequence: CASSPPGTVNQPQHF.

The chain links TRBV28 to TRBJ1-6; weak D call: TRBD1 (5 bases). The CDR3 totals 18 residues. The germline V gene encodes CDR1 MDHEN and CDR2 SYDVKM. V was trimmed by 4 bases and J by 6 bases, leaving 22 bases between them. This CDR3 is CASSSFTPAGGCNSPLHF. CDR3 nucleotide sequence: TGTGCCAGCAGTTCATTTACCCCGGCGGGGGGTTGTAATTCACCCCTCCACTTT.